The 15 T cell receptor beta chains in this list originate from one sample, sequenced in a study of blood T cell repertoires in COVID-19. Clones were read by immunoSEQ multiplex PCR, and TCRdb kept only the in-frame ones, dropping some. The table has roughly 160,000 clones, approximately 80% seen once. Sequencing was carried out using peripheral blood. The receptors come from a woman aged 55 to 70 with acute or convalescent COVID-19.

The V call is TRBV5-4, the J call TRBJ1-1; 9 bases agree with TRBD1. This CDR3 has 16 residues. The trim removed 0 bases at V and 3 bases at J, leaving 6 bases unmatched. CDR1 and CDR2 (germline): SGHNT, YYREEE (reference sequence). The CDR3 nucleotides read TGTGCCAGCAGCTTGGCCCTAGGACAGGGGTACACTGAAGCTTTCTTT. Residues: CASSLALGQGYTEAFF.

The CDR3 region has the DNA TGTGCCAGCAGCTTCGACAGGGCGAACACCATATATTTT. Encoded protein: CASSFDRANTIYF. The chain employs TRBV7-2 and TRBJ1-3; 7 bases line up with TRBD1. The trim removed 3 bases at V and 7 bases at J, leaving 3 bases unmatched. The germline gives CDR1 SGHTA, CDR2 FQGNSA. The CDR3 is 13 amino acids.

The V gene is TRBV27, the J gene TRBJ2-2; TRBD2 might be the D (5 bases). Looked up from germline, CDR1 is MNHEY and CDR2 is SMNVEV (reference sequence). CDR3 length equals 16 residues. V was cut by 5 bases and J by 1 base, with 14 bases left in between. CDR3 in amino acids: CASSLQPGLNTGELFF. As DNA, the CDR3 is TGTGCCAGCAGTCTCCAACCGGGGTTGAACACCGGGGAGCTGTTTTTT.

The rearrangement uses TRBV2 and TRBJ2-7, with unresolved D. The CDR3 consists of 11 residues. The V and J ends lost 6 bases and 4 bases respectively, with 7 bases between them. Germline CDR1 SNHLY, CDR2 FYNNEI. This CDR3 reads CASSQFYEQYF. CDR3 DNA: TGTGCCAGCAGCCAGTTTTACGAGCAGTACTTC.

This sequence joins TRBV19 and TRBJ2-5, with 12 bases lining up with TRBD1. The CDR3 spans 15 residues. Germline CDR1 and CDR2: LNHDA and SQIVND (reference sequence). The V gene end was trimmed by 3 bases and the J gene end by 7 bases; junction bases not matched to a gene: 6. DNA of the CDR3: TGTGCCAGTAGTATTTCGGGACAGGGGGCTGGGACCCAGTACTTC. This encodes CASSISGQGAGTQYF.

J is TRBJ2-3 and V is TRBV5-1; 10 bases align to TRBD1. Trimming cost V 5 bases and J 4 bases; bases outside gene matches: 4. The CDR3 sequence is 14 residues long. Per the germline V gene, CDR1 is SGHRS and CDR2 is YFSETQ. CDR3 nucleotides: TGCGCCAGCAGAACCGGGACAGGGGCAGATACGCAGTATTTT. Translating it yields CASRTGTGADTQYF.

CDR3 loop: CASSRDSAGSYGYTF. CDR3 bases: TGTGCCAGCAGCCGAGACAGCGCCGGGAGCTATGGCTACACCTTC. The V gene is TRBV11-1, the J gene TRBJ1-2; possibly TRBD1 for D (5 bases). This CDR3 has 15 residues. Germline CDR1 SGHAT, CDR2 FQDESV (reference sequence). Trimming pared 5 bases from V and 4 bases from J, leaving 17 bases between.

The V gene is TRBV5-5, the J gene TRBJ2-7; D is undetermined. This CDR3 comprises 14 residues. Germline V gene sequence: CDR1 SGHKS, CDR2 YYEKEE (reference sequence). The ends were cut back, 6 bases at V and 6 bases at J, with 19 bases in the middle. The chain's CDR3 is CASTLLIDISEQYF. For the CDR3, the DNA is TGTGCCAGCACCCTTCTAATAGACATCTCCGAGCAGTACTTC.

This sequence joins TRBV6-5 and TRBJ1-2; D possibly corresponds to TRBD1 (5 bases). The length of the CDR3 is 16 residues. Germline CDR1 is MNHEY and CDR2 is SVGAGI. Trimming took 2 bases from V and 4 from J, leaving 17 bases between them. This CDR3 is CASSYHDSDPRYGYTF. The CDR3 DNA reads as TGTGCCAGCAGTTACCACGACAGCGACCCTCGCTATGGCTACACCTTC.

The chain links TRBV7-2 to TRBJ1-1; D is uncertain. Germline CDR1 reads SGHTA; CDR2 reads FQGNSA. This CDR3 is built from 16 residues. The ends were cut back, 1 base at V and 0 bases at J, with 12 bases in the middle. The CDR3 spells CASSLGRHRMNTEAFF. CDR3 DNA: TGTGCCAGCAGCTTAGGGCGACATCGAATGAACACTGAAGCTTTCTTT.

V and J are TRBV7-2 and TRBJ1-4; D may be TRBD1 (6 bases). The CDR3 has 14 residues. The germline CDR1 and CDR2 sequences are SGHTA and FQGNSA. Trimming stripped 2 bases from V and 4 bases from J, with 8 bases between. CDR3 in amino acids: CASSLSGVNEKLFF. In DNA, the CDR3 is TGTGCCAGCAGCTTATCAGGGGTTAATGAAAAACTGTTTTTT.

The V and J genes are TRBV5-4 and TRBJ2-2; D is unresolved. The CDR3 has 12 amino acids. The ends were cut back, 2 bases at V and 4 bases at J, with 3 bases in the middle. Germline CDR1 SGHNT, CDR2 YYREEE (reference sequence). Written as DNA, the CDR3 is TGTGCCAGCAGCTTTCTCACCGGGGAGCTGTTTTTT. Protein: CASSFLTGELFF.

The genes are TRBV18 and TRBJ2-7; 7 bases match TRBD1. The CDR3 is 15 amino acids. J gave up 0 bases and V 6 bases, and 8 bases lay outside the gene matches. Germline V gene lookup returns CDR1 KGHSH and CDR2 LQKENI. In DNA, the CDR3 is TGTGCCAGCTCGCAACCCGGGACAGCCTCCTACGAGCAGTACTTC. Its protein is CASSQPGTASYEQYF.

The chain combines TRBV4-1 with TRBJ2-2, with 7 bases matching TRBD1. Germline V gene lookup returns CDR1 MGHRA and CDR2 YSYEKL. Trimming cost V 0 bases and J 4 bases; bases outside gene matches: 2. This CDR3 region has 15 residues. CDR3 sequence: CASSQERTGTGELFF. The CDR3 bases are TGCGCCAGCAGCCAAGAGCGGACAGGCACCGGGGAGCTGTTTTTT.

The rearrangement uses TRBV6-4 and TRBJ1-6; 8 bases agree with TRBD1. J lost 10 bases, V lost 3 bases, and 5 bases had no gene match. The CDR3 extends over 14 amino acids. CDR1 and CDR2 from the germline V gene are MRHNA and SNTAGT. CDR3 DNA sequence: TGTGCCAGCAGTGAGGTGCAGGGGGCCTCACCCCTCCACTTT. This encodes CASSEVQGASPLHF.